These T cell receptor beta chains were read from a single sample in a study of blood T cell repertoires in COVID-19. Using immunoSEQ multiplex PCR, the repertoire was profiled, and TCRdb retains in-frame clones only, with some absent. The sample has approximately 130,000 clones; around 83% are singletons. The sequenced sample consisted of peripheral blood. The receptors were gathered from a human donor in a cohort sampled during active COVID-19. The CDR3 runs from the conserved cysteine through the conserved F or W. The D gene is left open where the match is weak. Size values are once, few and many counts, or a class for expanded clones, and some rows have none.

j_gene: TRBJ2-2
abundance: .
d_gene: TRBD2
v_gene: TRBV28
CDR3nt: TGTGCCAGCACGATGGTCACTAGCGGGGGCCTCACTCACACCGGGGAGCTGTTTTTT
CDR3aa: CASTMVTSGGLTHTGELFF

j_gene: TRBJ2-7
abundance: .
d_gene: TRBD2
v_gene: TRBV5-1
CDR3nt: TGCGCCAGCAGCCCGTCCGGCGGGGGCTACGAGCAGTACTTC
CDR3aa: CASSPSGGGYEQYF

j_gene: TRBJ2-3
abundance: .
d_gene: TRBD2
v_gene: TRBV15
CDR3nt: TGTGCCACCAGCATGGGGGGGTCGGGAAGGTCAGATACGCAGTATTTT
CDR3aa: CATSMGGSGRSDTQYF

j_gene: TRBJ1-4
abundance: .
d_gene: .
v_gene: TRBV5-1
CDR3nt: TGCGCCAGCAGGGAGGCGAATGAAAAACTGTTTTTT
CDR3aa: CASREANEKLFF

j_gene: TRBJ2-7
abundance: .
d_gene: TRBD1
v_gene: TRBV6-6
CDR3nt: TGTGCCAGCAGAACAGGACAGGGTGGAGACTCCTACGAGCAGTACTTC
CDR3aa: CASRTGQGGDSYEQYF

j_gene: TRBJ1-1
abundance: few
d_gene: .
v_gene: TRBV29-1
CDR3nt: TGCAGCGCCGAACTCGGACAGAGTTATGAAGCTTTCTTT
CDR3aa: CSAELGQSYEAFF

j_gene: TRBJ2-1
abundance: few
d_gene: TRBD2
v_gene: TRBV10-3
CDR3nt: TGTGCCATCAGTGAGCCCGCTAGCGGGAGAGGCGGTGAGCAGTTCTTC
CDR3aa: CAISEPASGRGGEQFF

j_gene: TRBJ1-2
abundance: .
d_gene: TRBD1
v_gene: TRBV6-5
CDR3nt: TGTGCCAGCAGGGACAGGGGTGGCAGTAAAAGTGGCTACACCTTC
CDR3aa: CASRDRGGSKSGYTF

j_gene: TRBJ1-5
abundance: few
d_gene: TRBD1
v_gene: TRBV30
CDR3nt: TGTGCCTGGAGCCCGACAGGGGTCAATCAGCCCCAGCATTTT
CDR3aa: CAWSPTGVNQPQHF

j_gene: TRBJ1-6
abundance: .
d_gene: .
v_gene: TRBV4-3
CDR3nt: TGCGCCAGCAGCCAAGATCTAGAGAATAATTCACCCCTCCACTTT
CDR3aa: CASSQDLENNSPLHF

j_gene: TRBJ2-5
abundance: once
d_gene: TRBD1
v_gene: TRBV11-3
CDR3nt: TGTGCCAGCCGAACAACAGGGGGCGGCGAGACCCAGTACTTC
CDR3aa: CASRTTGGGETQYF

j_gene: TRBJ2-3
abundance: .
d_gene: TRBD2
v_gene: TRBV11-2
CDR3nt: TGTGCCAGCAGCTTATTAGCGGGAAGAGCAGATACGCAGTATTTT
CDR3aa: CASSLLAGRADTQYF

j_gene: TRBJ2-1
abundance: once
d_gene: TRBD2
v_gene: TRBV10-3
CDR3nt: TGTGCCATCAGGGGACTAGCGGGAGTAGGTGGCAATGAGCAGTTCTTC
CDR3aa: CAIRGLAGVGGNEQFF

j_gene: TRBJ2-3
abundance: .
d_gene: .
v_gene: TRBV27
CDR3nt: TGTGCCAGCAGTTTAGGGCAGATCGATACGCAGTATTTT
CDR3aa: CASSLGQIDTQYF

j_gene: TRBJ2-3
abundance: few
d_gene: TRBD2
v_gene: TRBV4-3
CDR3nt: TGCGCCAGCAGCCAAGAAGTCAGGCTAGCGGCCACAGATACGCAGTATTTT
CDR3aa: CASSQEVRLAATDTQYF

j_gene: TRBJ2-7
abundance: .
d_gene: TRBD2
v_gene: TRBV9
CDR3nt: TGTGCCAGCAGCGGACGTAGCGGGGGGGCATACGAGCAGTACTTC
CDR3aa: CASSGRSGGAYEQYF

j_gene: TRBJ1-6
abundance: .
d_gene: TRBD1
v_gene: TRBV19
CDR3nt: TGTGCCAGTAGTAGGGACAGGGCGTATTCACCCCTCCACTTT
CDR3aa: CASSRDRAYSPLHF

j_gene: TRBJ1-6
abundance: .
d_gene: TRBD1
v_gene: TRBV2
CDR3nt: TGTGCCAGCAGTGACCGAGGCAGGGGGCGGTCACCCCTCCACTTT
CDR3aa: CASSDRGRGRSPLHF

j_gene: TRBJ2-2
abundance: .
d_gene: TRBD2
v_gene: TRBV30
CDR3nt: TGTGCCTGGAGCCCAGGACTAGCGGGAGTGACCGGGGAGCTGTTTTTT
CDR3aa: CAWSPGLAGVTGELFF

j_gene: TRBJ2-3
abundance: .
d_gene: .
v_gene: TRBV11-3
CDR3nt: TGTGCCAGCAGCTTAGAGGCTAGCCTTAGCACAGATACGCAGTATTTT
CDR3aa: CASSLEASLSTDTQYF

j_gene: TRBJ1-1
abundance: .
d_gene: TRBD1
v_gene: TRBV7-9
CDR3nt: TGTGCCAGCAGTCAGGACAGGCCGAACACTGAAGCTTTCTTT
CDR3aa: CASSQDRPNTEAFF

j_gene: TRBJ2-4
abundance: .
d_gene: .
v_gene: TRBV3-1/TRBV3-2
CDR3nt: TGTGCCAGCAGCCAAGTCAGGTTGGGGGGGCTTGGAAACATTCAGTACTTC
CDR3aa: CASSQVRLGGLGNIQYF

j_gene: TRBJ2-2
abundance: .
d_gene: .
v_gene: TRBV27
CDR3nt: TGTGCCAGCAGTTTTGGAGGTACCGGGGAGCTGTTTTTT
CDR3aa: CASSFGGTGELFF

j_gene: TRBJ1-3
abundance: .
d_gene: TRBD1
v_gene: TRBV13
CDR3nt: TGTGCCAGCAGCCCTATCGGGACAGGGTCCTCTGGAAACACCATATATTTT
CDR3aa: CASSPIGTGSSGNTIYF

j_gene: TRBJ1-1
abundance: .
d_gene: .
v_gene: TRBV4-3
CDR3nt: TGCGCCAGCAGCCAAGACATCACCCGGGCTGAAGCTTTCTTT
CDR3aa: CASSQDITRAEAFF

j_gene: TRBJ2-3
abundance: .
d_gene: TRBD2
v_gene: TRBV5-1
CDR3nt: TGCGCCAGCAGCGCGTCGACTAGCGGGGGGCCCAATACGCAGTATTTT
CDR3aa: CASSASTSGGPNTQYF

j_gene: TRBJ1-5
abundance: .
d_gene: TRBD1
v_gene: TRBV19
CDR3nt: TGTGCCACCCGCCGGGACAGGGGATATCAGCCCCAGCATTTT
CDR3aa: CATRRDRGYQPQHF

j_gene: TRBJ1-2
abundance: .
d_gene: .
v_gene: TRBV21-1
CDR3nt: TGTGCCAGCAGCAAACCTATTACCCTTAATACCTGTGGCTACACCTTC
CDR3aa: CASSKPITLNTCGYTF

j_gene: TRBJ1-2
abundance: .
d_gene: .
v_gene: TRBV7-8
CDR3nt: TGTGCCAGCAGCTTCCCTTTAGATGCAAACTATGGCTACACCTTC
CDR3aa: CASSFPLDANYGYTF

j_gene: TRBJ2-4
abundance: .
d_gene: TRBD2
v_gene: TRBV6-6
CDR3nt: TGTGCCAGCAGTCCCGGACTAGCGGCCATTACCAAAAACATTCAGTACTTC
CDR3aa: CASSPGLAAITKNIQYF

j_gene: TRBJ2-1
abundance: .
d_gene: TRBD2
v_gene: TRBV7-2
CDR3nt: TGTGCCAGCAGCCTTAGCGGGGGGACCCACAATGAGCAGTTCTTC
CDR3aa: CASSLSGGTHNEQFF

j_gene: TRBJ2-5
abundance: .
d_gene: TRBD1
v_gene: TRBV12-3/TRBV12-4
CDR3nt: TGTGCCAGCAGTCGACAGGGACCGGAGACCCAGTACTTC
CDR3aa: CASSRQGPETQYF

j_gene: TRBJ1-1
abundance: .
d_gene: TRBD1
v_gene: TRBV7-2
CDR3nt: TGTGCCAGCAGCTTAACAACAGGGGGCTCTGAAGCTTTCTTT
CDR3aa: CASSLTTGGSEAFF

j_gene: TRBJ1-2
abundance: .
d_gene: .
v_gene: TRBV3-1/TRBV3-2
CDR3nt: TGTGCCAGCAGCCAACTCTCAGGGGATGGCTACACCTTC
CDR3aa: CASSQLSGDGYTF

j_gene: TRBJ1-3
abundance: .
d_gene: .
v_gene: TRBV3-1/TRBV3-2
CDR3nt: TGTGCCAGCAGTCCGAGAAGTAGCTCTGGAAACACCATATATTTT
CDR3aa: CASSPRSSSGNTIYF

j_gene: TRBJ1-4
abundance: .
d_gene: TRBD1
v_gene: TRBV29-1
CDR3nt: TGCAGCGTACTGGACAGGGTGGAAGAAAAACTGTTTTTT
CDR3aa: CSVLDRVEEKLFF

j_gene: TRBJ1-2
abundance: .
d_gene: TRBD1
v_gene: TRBV7-8
CDR3nt: TGTGCCAGCAGCGCCCGACAGGGGGCGCGTGATATGGACTATGGCTACACCTTC
CDR3aa: CASSARQGARDMDYGYTF

j_gene: TRBJ1-2
abundance: .
d_gene: TRBD1
v_gene: TRBV7-8
CDR3nt: TGTGCCAGCAGCTTAACAACAGGGGTTCAGGGTGGCTACACCTTC
CDR3aa: CASSLTTGVQGGYTF

j_gene: TRBJ2-7
abundance: .
d_gene: TRBD2
v_gene: TRBV7-9
CDR3nt: TGTGCCAGCAGCTCTAGCGGGGGGGCCTACGAGCAGTACTTC
CDR3aa: CASSSSGGAYEQYF

j_gene: TRBJ2-5
abundance: .
d_gene: .
v_gene: TRBV14
CDR3nt: TGTGCCAGCAGCCAAGATCAGGGTTCCGAGACCCAGTACTTC
CDR3aa: CASSQDQGSETQYF

j_gene: TRBJ1-5
abundance: .
d_gene: .
v_gene: TRBV5-6
CDR3nt: TGTGCCAGCAGCTTGGCAGGGGTTGGAAATCAGCCCCAGCATTTT
CDR3aa: CASSLAGVGNQPQHF

j_gene: TRBJ2-3
abundance: once
d_gene: .
v_gene: TRBV12-5
CDR3nt: TGTGCTAGTGGTTTGGTAACTCCCGGGGGTCGGGGGAGTACGCAGTATTTT
CDR3aa: CASGLVTPGGRGSTQYF

j_gene: TRBJ2-7
abundance: .
d_gene: .
v_gene: TRBV12-3/TRBV12-4
CDR3nt: TGTGCCAGCAGCCTCACAGCGGGTGAGCAGTACTTC
CDR3aa: CASSLTAGEQYF

j_gene: TRBJ1-5
abundance: .
d_gene: TRBD1
v_gene: TRBV19
CDR3nt: TGTGCCAGTACCACCGCGACAGGGATATTAAATCAGCCCCAGCATTTT
CDR3aa: CASTTATGILNQPQHF

j_gene: TRBJ2-6
abundance: .
d_gene: TRBD2
v_gene: TRBV30
CDR3nt: TGTGCCTGGAGGGGAGCGGGGTCTGCGGGGGCCAACGTCCTGACTTTC
CDR3aa: CAWRGAGSAGANVLTF

j_gene: TRBJ2-5
abundance: .
d_gene: TRBD2
v_gene: TRBV29-1
CDR3nt: TGCAGCGTTGAAGGCAGGTGGGGAGGGGAGACCCAGTACTTC
CDR3aa: CSVEGRWGGETQYF

j_gene: TRBJ2-1
abundance: .
d_gene: .
v_gene: TRBV27
CDR3nt: TGTGCCAGCAGTTTCCCGTTAAACGGCGGGGGCCCCTACAATGAGCAGTTCTTC
CDR3aa: CASSFPLNGGGPYNEQFF

j_gene: TRBJ1-2
abundance: .
d_gene: .
v_gene: TRBV6-5
CDR3nt: TGTGCCAGCAGTTACCTCAGTCAAAACTATGGCTACACCTTC
CDR3aa: CASSYLSQNYGYTF

j_gene: TRBJ2-1
abundance: .
d_gene: .
v_gene: TRBV12-2
CDR3nt: TGTGCAAGTCGCTCTATGATAACGGACTTACATGGGGACTACAATGAGCAGTTCTTC
CDR3aa: CASRSMITDLHGDYNEQFF

j_gene: TRBJ2-7
abundance: .
d_gene: TRBD2
v_gene: TRBV19
CDR3nt: TGTGCCAGTAGTCCGCGGACTAGCGGGGATGGGCGGCGCTACGAGCAGTACTTC
CDR3aa: CASSPRTSGDGRRYEQYF

j_gene: TRBJ2-2
abundance: .
d_gene: .
v_gene: TRBV7-2
CDR3nt: TGTGCCAGCAGACTCAGAGGGGGTACGAACACCGGGGAGCTGTTTTTT
CDR3aa: CASRLRGGTNTGELFF

j_gene: TRBJ1-2
abundance: few
d_gene: TRBD1
v_gene: TRBV6-5
CDR3nt: TGTGCCAGCCTAAGGACAGGGAGAGTCTATGGCTACACCTTC
CDR3aa: CASLRTGRVYGYTF

j_gene: TRBJ2-3
abundance: .
d_gene: .
v_gene: TRBV7-2
CDR3nt: TGTGCCAGCAGATCGGACTCCAAGGATACGCAGTATTTT
CDR3aa: CASRSDSKDTQYF

j_gene: TRBJ2-1
abundance: .
d_gene: TRBD1
v_gene: TRBV7-3
CDR3nt: TGTGCCAGCAGCTCTCAACCGACAGGGGTCTTGGCTGAGCAGTTCTTC
CDR3aa: CASSSQPTGVLAEQFF

j_gene: TRBJ1-4
abundance: .
d_gene: TRBD1
v_gene: TRBV5-6
CDR3nt: TGTGCCAGCAGCTTGGGACAGGGAACTAATGAAAAACTGTTTTTT
CDR3aa: CASSLGQGTNEKLFF

j_gene: TRBJ2-2
abundance: .
d_gene: TRBD1
v_gene: TRBV11-2
CDR3nt: TGTGCCAGCAGCCTACAATTGGGACAGGGCGCCACCGGGGAGCTGTTTTTT
CDR3aa: CASSLQLGQGATGELFF

j_gene: TRBJ1-3
abundance: .
d_gene: .
v_gene: TRBV3-1/TRBV3-2
CDR3nt: TGTGCCAGCAGCCTTACCCCGGGAAGGGCTGGAAACACCATATATTTT
CDR3aa: CASSLTPGRAGNTIYF

j_gene: TRBJ2-2
abundance: .
d_gene: TRBD2
v_gene: TRBV7-2
CDR3nt: TGTGCCAGCAGCTTACGACTAGCGGGGACCCCGGGCGGGGAGCTGTTTTTT
CDR3aa: CASSLRLAGTPGGELFF

j_gene: TRBJ2-2
abundance: few
d_gene: .
v_gene: TRBV7-6
CDR3nt: TGTGCCAGCAGCCGCGAAACAGGGACGAACACCGGGGAGCTGTTTTTT
CDR3aa: CASSRETGTNTGELFF

j_gene: TRBJ2-2
abundance: once
d_gene: TRBD2
v_gene: TRBV11-3
CDR3nt: TGTGCCAGCAGCCCGACCTTTGGGGCACTAGCGGGAGTTTTCGGGGAGCTGTTTTTT
CDR3aa: CASSPTFGALAGVFGELFF